This T cell receptor beta chain stems from a study of T-cell memory formation after mild COVID-19. Overall study results and limits: There was a balanced CD4/CD8 profile in clones contracting day 15 to 85, and later expanders leaned CD4+. Memory sampled before infection contained some responding clones, suggesting cross-reactive memory joined.

V was trimmed by 3 bases and J by 4 bases, leaving 12 bases between them. Germline V gives CDR1 LNHNV, CDR2 YYDKDF (reference sequence). The CDR3 has 14 amino acids. In its sample, this clonotype was seen many times. Its antigen is undetermined. Sample barcodes and UMIs were carried by the TCR alpha and TCR beta cDNA libraries that 5'RACE generated with constant-segment primers. TCRdb reprocessed the 5' RACE reads with MiXCR, giving one entry per CDR3 protein. The profile shows 300,000 to 350,000 distinct CDR3 sequences, 15% to 20% of them singletons. The origin of this receptor is a man younger than 30 who had mild COVID-19 (a few samples of this study predate the infection). Cell type and time point are not known. The specimen sequenced was PBMCs or a T cell subset sorted from them (not recorded which). The V and J genes are TRBV15 and TRBJ1-1, with D perhaps TRBD1 (6 bases). The CDR3 coding sequence is TGTGCCACCAGCAGTAACATAGGGGGCACTGAAGCTTTCTTT. Translation: CATSSNIGGTEAFF.